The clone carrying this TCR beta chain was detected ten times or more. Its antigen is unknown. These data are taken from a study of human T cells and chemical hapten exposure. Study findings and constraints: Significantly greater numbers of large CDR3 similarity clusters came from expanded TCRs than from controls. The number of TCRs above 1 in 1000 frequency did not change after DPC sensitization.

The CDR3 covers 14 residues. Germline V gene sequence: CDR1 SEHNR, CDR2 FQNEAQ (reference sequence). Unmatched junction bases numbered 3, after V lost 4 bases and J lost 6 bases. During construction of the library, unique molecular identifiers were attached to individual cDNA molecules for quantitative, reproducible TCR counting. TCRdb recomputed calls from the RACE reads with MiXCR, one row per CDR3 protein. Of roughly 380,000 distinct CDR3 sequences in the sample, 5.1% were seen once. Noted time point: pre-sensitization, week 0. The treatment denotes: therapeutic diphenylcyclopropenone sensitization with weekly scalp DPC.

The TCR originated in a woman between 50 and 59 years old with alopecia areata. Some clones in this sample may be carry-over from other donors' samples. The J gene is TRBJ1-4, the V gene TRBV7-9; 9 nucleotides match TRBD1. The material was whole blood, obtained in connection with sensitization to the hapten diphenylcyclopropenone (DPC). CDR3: CASSSGQGDEKLFF. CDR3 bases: TGTGCCAGCAGCTCGGGACAGGGTGATGAAAAACTGTTTTTT. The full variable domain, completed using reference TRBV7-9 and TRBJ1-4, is DTGVSQNPRHKITKRGQNVTFRCDPISEHNRLYWYRQTLGQGPEFLTYFQNEAQLEKSRLLSDRFSAERPKGSFSTLEIQRTEQGDSAMYLCASSSGQGDEKLFFGSGTQLSVL.